This TCR beta chain comes out of a study of T-cell reconstitution after alpha-beta-depleted transplantation in children. Unique molecular identifiers were used in preparing the TCRbeta library. TCRdb processed the PCR reads anew with MiXCR; each CDR3 protein has one entry. The sample lists hundreds of thousands of distinct CDR3 sequences; 13% were seen once. V lost 5 bases to trimming and J lost 0 bases; unmatched junction nucleotides: 7. CDR3 length equals 17 residues. CDR1 and CDR2 from the germline V gene are LNHNV and YYDKDF (reference sequence). The sample here was PBMCs, mostly from graft donor cells, taken 360 days after TCRalphabeta/CD19-depleted stem cell transplant. The sequence came from a male patient between 10 and 17 years old who had a stem cell transplant for acute myeloid leukemia, so the T cells may come from the graft donor. The chain joins TRBV15 to TRBJ2-3, with 11 bases fitting TRBD2. The CDR3: CATSGVRTSGSTDTQYF. CDR3 DNA: TGTGCCACCAGCGGAGTACGGACTAGCGGGAGCACAGATACGCAGTATTTT.